The clone carrying this T cell receptor beta chain was recorded many times. From 20-30 mg of unsorted bulk tissue, DNA and RNA were co-extracted together. With V trimmed by 3 bases and J by 0 bases, 6 bases remained unmatched. This CDR3 is built from 16 residues. Germline lookup yields CDR1 MDHEN and CDR2 SYDVKM. The sample originates from a study of tumor-infiltrating lymphocytes in primary liver carcinoma. A primer matching the constant region was used to make TCR beta cDNA from 450 to 500 ng of total RNA. TCR beta libraries came from three nested multiplex PCR rounds using slightly modified ARM-PCR. TRBV1-TRBV30 forward primers paired with a C-beta reverse primer drove the first two PCR rounds, roughly 10 cycles each. TCRdb re-called the multiplex PCR reads through MiXCR, storing one row per CDR3 protein. The repertoire holds approximately 110,000 distinct CDR3 sequences, with around 60% as singletons.

The sample consisted of liver tumor tissue from sampling region 1. Subset defined: tumor region T1, superior pole. The chain joins TRBV28 to TRBJ2-5, with 8 nucleotides matching TRBD2. This receptor was obtained from an older woman with primary liver carcinoma and hepatitis B virus infection. CDR3 in DNA: TGTGCCAGCAGTTTCCAGCGGGGGACGTACCAAGAGACCCAGTACTTC. Its protein is CASSFQRGTYQETQYF.